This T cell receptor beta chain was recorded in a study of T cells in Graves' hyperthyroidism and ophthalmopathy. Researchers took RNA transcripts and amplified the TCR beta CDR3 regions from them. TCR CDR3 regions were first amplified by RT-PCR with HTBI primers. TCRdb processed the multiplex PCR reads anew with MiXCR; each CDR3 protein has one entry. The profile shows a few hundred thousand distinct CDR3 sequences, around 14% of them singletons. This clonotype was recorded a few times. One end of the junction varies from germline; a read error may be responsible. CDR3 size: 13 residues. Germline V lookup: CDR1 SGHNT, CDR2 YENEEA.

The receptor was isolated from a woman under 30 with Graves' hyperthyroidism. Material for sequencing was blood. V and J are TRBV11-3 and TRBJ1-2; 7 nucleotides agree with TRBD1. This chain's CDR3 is CVSSHRGDYGYTF. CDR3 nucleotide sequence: TGTGTCAGCAGCCACAGGGGAGACTATGGCTACACCTTC.